These 3 T cell receptor beta chains were sequenced from one sample in a study of PD-L1 blockade in urothelial cancer. Time point indicated: pretreatment peripheral blood. Sequencing used immunoSEQ multiplex PCR; TCRdb keeps in-frame clones, though not all of them. The sample consists of nearly 45,000 clones, about 88% of them appearing once. The sample in question was PBMCs, obtained around atezolizumab (anti-PD-L1) treatment. The receptors were sampled from a donor over 35 with urothelial cancer.

V and J are TRBV28 and TRBJ1-2; 9 nucleotides agree with TRBD1. This CDR3 has 13 amino acids. With 4 bases clipped from V and 14 bases from J, the junction kept 11 bases outside the gene matches. Per germline, CDR1 MDHEN and CDR2 SYDVKM. CDR3 residues: CASSWDRAGPGTF. The CDR3 coding sequence is TGTGCCAGCAGTTGGGACAGGGCCGGGCCGGGGACCTTC.

The rearrangement uses TRBV6-1 and TRBJ2-2; maybe TRBD1 (6 bases). Germline CDR1 MNHNS, CDR2 SASEGT. The CDR3 totals 15 residues. Deletions cut 1 base from V and 0 bases from J, with 6 bases between. CDR3 sequence reads: CASSEGTANTGELFF. The DNA of the CDR3 is TGTGCCAGCAGTGAAGGGACAGCGAACACCGGGGAGCTGTTTTTT.

This clone was counted a single time. The rearrangement joins TRBV7-9 to TRBJ2-7; TRBD1 agrees at 9 bases. CDR1 is SEHNR, CDR2 FQNEAQ, per germline (reference sequence). V lost 5 bases, J lost 2 bases, and 7 bases stayed unmatched. This CDR3 is built from 15 residues. CDR3 sequence (DNA): TGTGCCAGCAGCGATACCGGGACAGGGCCCTACGAGCAGTACTTC. This encodes CASSDTGTGPYEQYF.